This entry lists 16 T cell receptor beta chains sequenced from one sample in a study of blood T cell repertoires in COVID-19. Clones were sequenced by immunoSEQ multiplex PCR, and TCRdb holds only the in-frame ones, with some missing. The profile shows 200,000 to 300,000 clones, roughly 81% of them singletons. What was sequenced was peripheral blood. The receptors shown here come from an elderly woman with COVID-19, enrolled during active disease.

This clone was detected a few times. The genes are TRBV24-1 and TRBJ1-5, with TRBD1 identical over 8 bases. V was clipped by 4 bases and J by 15 bases; unmatched bases: 4. CDR1 is KGHDR, CDR2 SFDVKD, per germline. This CDR3 contains 11 residues. The DNA of the CDR3 is TGTGCCACCAGTGAGGACAGGGTTTGGCATTTT. Translating it yields CATSEDRVWHF.

This CDR3 is CASSQRAGGTNEKLFF. CDR3 DNA: TGTGCCAGCAGCCAGCGGGCAGGGGGCACCAATGAAAAACTGTTTTTT. The chain employs TRBV4-2 and TRBJ1-4; the match to TRBD1 covers 8 bases. Germline CDR1 is LGHNA and CDR2 is YNFKEQ. The trim removed 3 bases at V and 5 bases at J, leaving 8 bases unmatched. The CDR3 has 16 residues.

The rearrangement uses TRBV5-1 and TRBJ2-3, with 7 positions matching TRBD1. Germline loops: CDR1 SGHRS, CDR2 YFSETQ. The CDR3 extends over 15 amino acids. The J segment lost 0 bases and the V segment lost 2 bases, leaving 3 bases of the junction unmatched. The CDR3 sequence is CASSLRTGSTDTQYF. The CDR3, as DNA: TGCGCCAGCAGCTTACGGACAGGTAGCACAGATACGCAGTATTTT.

This clone was recorded only once. The CDR3 bases are TGTGCCAGCAGCGTAGATAGCGGTAACCAGCCCCAGCATTTT. Protein product: CASSVDSGNQPQHF. The chain couples TRBV9 to TRBJ1-5; D gene ambiguous. This CDR3 region has 14 residues. The germline V gene has CDR1 SGDLS and CDR2 YYNGEE. Deletions cut 0 bases from V and 7 bases from J, with 11 bases between.

The rearrangement uses TRBV30 and TRBJ2-6, with a possible D match to TRBD1 (5 bases). The germline V gene encodes CDR1 GTSNPN and CDR2 SVGIG (reference sequence). The ends were cut back, 1 base at V and 2 bases at J, with 12 bases in the middle. The CDR3 contains 16 residues. The DNA for the CDR3 is TGTGCCTGGAGTGCAGGTGGACATACTGGGGCCAACGTCCTGACTTTC. It is translated as CAWSAGGHTGANVLTF.

This chain uses TRBV27 with TRBJ1-2; 10 positions match TRBD1. The CDR3 length is 15 residues. CDR1 is MNHEY, CDR2 SMNVEV, per germline (reference sequence). With V trimmed by 4 bases and J by 8 bases, 10 bases remained unmatched. The chain's CDR3 is CASSSRQGAHYGYTF. CDR3 nucleotides: TGTGCCAGCAGTTCCCGACAGGGGGCGCATTACGGCTACACCTTC.

This CDR3 is CASSQGQGRVSQHF. In DNA, the CDR3 is TGTGCCAGCAGCCAAGGACAGGGCCGGGTTTCCCAGCATTTT. The chain has TRBV3-1 (or the pseudogene TRBV3-2) and TRBJ1-5, with TRBD1 matching 7 bases. The CDR3 sequence is 14 residues long. V trimming: 1 base; J trimming: 11 bases; junction bases outside the gene matches: 8. Germline V gives CDR1 LGHDT, CDR2 YNNKEL (reference sequence).

This clone was detected once. The V call is TRBV24-1, the J call TRBJ1-1; D is ambiguous. This CDR3 is built from 14 residues. V lost 3 bases to trimming and J lost 1 base, with 8 bases between them. CDR1 and CDR2 (germline): KGHDR, SFDVKD. CDR3 sequence: CATSDAGENTEAFF. CDR3 in DNA: TGTGCCACCAGTGATGCCGGGGAGAACACTGAAGCTTTCTTT.

This clone appeared once. The rearrangement uses TRBV7-9 and TRBJ1-3, with 9 bases that match TRBD1. The CDR3 loop spans 16 amino acids. V shed 5 bases and J 1 base; nucleotides not matched to a gene: 6. CDR1 and CDR2 from the germline V gene are SEHNR and FQNEAQ (reference sequence). The CDR3 region is CASSTRTGVSGNTIYF. The CDR3 DNA reads TGTGCCAGCAGCACACGGACAGGGGTGTCTGGAAACACCATATATTTT. Based on the CDR3 plus reference TRBV7-9 and TRBJ1-3, the full variable domain is DTGVSQNPRHKITKRGQNVTFRCDPISEHNRLYWYRQTLGQGPEFLTYFQNEAQLEKSRLLSDRFSAERPKGSFSTLEIQRTEQGDSAMYLCASSTRTGVSGNTIYFGEGSWLTVV.

The chain uses TRBV10-3 and TRBJ1-1; 7 bases agree with TRBD1. Germline V gene data show CDR1 as ENHRY and CDR2 as SYGVKD. This CDR3 is 13 amino acids long. V was clipped by 10 bases and J by 0 bases; unmatched bases: 5. This CDR3 reads CANRQGLNTEAFF. Written as DNA, the CDR3 is TGTGCCAATCGACAGGGTCTGAACACTGAAGCTTTCTTT.

The V and J genes are TRBV13 and TRBJ2-3; TRBD2 is a possible D gene (6 bases). CDR3 length: 17 amino acids. The germline V gene has CDR1 PRHDT and CDR2 FYEKMQ (reference sequence). Between the trimmed V and J ends, which lost 0 bases and 7 bases, there was a span of 20 bases. This CDR3 is CASSLGERQGGRNTQYF. The CDR3 DNA sequence: TGTGCCAGCAGCTTAGGCGAGAGGCAGGGTGGGAGGAATACGCAGTATTTT. The whole variable domain, filled in from reference TRBV13 and TRBJ2-3, reads AAGVIQSPRHLIKEKRETATLKCYPIPRHDTVYWYQQGPGQDPQFLISFYEKMQSDKGSIPDRFSAQQFSDYHSELNMSSLELGDSALYFCASSLGERQGGRNTQYFGPGTRLTVL.

The CDR3: CASSPPRGKTQETQYF. CDR3 DNA: TGTGCCAGCTCACCACCGCGGGGGAAGACACAAGAGACCCAGTACTTC. The rearrangement uses TRBV18 and TRBJ2-5; TRBD2 aligns across 7 bases. The J segment lost 2 bases and the V segment lost 0 bases, leaving 6 bases of the junction unmatched. The germline V gene encodes CDR1 KGHSH and CDR2 LQKENI. The CDR3 extends over 16 amino acids.

The CDR3 DNA follows: TGTGCCAGCAGCGGACAGTTAGAAGCTTTCTTT. As protein: CASSGQLEAFF. The V call is TRBV6-5, the J call TRBJ1-1; TRBD1 might be the D (6 bases). The V end lost 6 bases, the J end lost 8 bases, and 10 bases lay between the germline ends. Germline CDR1 MNHEY, CDR2 SVGAGI. The CDR3 consists of 11 residues.

The chain combines TRBV4-3 with TRBJ2-3; tentative D call: TRBD2 (5 bases). The ends were cut back, 4 bases at V and 0 bases at J, with 14 bases in the middle. CDR1 and CDR2 from the germline V gene are LGHNA and YSLEER. The CDR3 length is 16 residues. The CDR3: CASSRMASRSTDTQYF. DNA for the CDR3: TGCGCCAGCAGCCGGATGGCTAGCCGAAGCACAGATACGCAGTATTTT.

The chain links TRBV2 to TRBJ2-3, with TRBD2 matching over 7 bases. J gave up 2 bases and V 3 bases, and 5 bases lay outside the gene matches. This CDR3 region has 15 residues. Germline-derived CDR1 and CDR2 are SNHLY and FYNNEI. CDR3 nucleotide sequence: TGTGCCAGCAGTGAGTCGACTAGCCCCACAGATACGCAGTATTTT. Protein: CASSESTSPTDTQYF.

The chain employs TRBV19 and TRBJ2-2; TRBD1 matches at 10 bases. V gave up 5 bases and J gave up 6 bases; unmatched junction bases: 6. The CDR3 spans 15 residues. Germline V lookup: CDR1 LNHDA, CDR2 SQIVND (reference sequence). The CDR3 spells CASSPRDRGSGELFF. The DNA for the CDR3 is TGTGCCAGTAGTCCTAGGGACAGGGGATCCGGGGAGCTGTTTTTT.